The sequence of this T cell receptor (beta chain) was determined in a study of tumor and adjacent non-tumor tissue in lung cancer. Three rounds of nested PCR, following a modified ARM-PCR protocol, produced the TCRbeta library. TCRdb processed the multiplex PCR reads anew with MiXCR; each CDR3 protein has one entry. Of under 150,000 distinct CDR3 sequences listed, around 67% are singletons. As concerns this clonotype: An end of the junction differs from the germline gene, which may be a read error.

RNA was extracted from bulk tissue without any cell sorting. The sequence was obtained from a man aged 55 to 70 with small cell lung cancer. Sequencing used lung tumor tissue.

CDR3: CAWSRTYEGYGYTF. In DNA, the CDR3 is TGTGCCTGGAGTCGGACCTACGAGGGGTATGGTTACACCTTC. The chain couples TRBV30 to TRBJ1-2, with a tentative D call TRBD1 (5 bases). Germline-derived CDR1 and CDR2 are GTSNPN and SVGIG (reference sequence). The CDR3 has 14 amino acids.